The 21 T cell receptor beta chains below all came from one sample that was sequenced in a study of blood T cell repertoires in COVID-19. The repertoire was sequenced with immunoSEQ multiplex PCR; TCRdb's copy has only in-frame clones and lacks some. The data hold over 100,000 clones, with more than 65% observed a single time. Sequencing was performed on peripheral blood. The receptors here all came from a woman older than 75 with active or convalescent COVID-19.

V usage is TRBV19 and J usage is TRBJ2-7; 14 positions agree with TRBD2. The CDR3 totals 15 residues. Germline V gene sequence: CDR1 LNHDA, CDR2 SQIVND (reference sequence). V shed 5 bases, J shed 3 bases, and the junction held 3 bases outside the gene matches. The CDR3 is CASSPGTSGSYEQYF. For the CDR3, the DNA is TGTGCCAGTAGTCCCGGGACTAGCGGGAGCTACGAGCAGTACTTC.

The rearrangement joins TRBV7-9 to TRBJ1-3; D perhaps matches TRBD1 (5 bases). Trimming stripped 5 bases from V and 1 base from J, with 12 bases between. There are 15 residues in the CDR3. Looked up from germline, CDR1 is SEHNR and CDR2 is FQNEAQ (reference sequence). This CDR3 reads CASSPGGLSGNTIYF. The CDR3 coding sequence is TGTGCCAGCAGCCCGGGGGGTTTATCTGGAAACACCATATATTTT.

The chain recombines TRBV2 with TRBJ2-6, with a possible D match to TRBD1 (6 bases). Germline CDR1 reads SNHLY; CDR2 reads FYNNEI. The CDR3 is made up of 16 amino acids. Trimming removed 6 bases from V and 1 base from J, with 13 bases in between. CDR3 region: CASRDLRGSGANVLTF. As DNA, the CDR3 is TGTGCCAGCAGGGACCTAAGGGGGTCTGGGGCCAACGTCCTGACTTTC.

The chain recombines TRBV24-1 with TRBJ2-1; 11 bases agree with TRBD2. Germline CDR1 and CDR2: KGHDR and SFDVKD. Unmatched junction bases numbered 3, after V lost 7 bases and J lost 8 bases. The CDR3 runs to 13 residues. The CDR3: CATRTSGTHEQFF. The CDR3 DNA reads TGTGCCACCAGGACTAGCGGGACCCATGAGCAGTTCTTC.

CDR3 nucleotide sequence: TGTGCCAGCAGTGAAGCGGGGACAGGGGTATCACCCCTCCACTTT. Residues: CASSEAGTGVSPLHF. The V gene is TRBV6-1, the J gene TRBJ1-6, with 10 bases fitting TRBD1. This CDR3 contains 15 residues. V trimming: 0 bases; J trimming: 10 bases; junction bases outside the gene matches: 3. Per germline, CDR1 MNHNS and CDR2 SASEGT.

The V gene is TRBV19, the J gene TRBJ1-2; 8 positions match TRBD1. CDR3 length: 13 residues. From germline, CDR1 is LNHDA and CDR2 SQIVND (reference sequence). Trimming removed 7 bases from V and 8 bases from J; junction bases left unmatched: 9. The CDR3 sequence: CASTSGQGYGYTF. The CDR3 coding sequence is TGTGCCAGTACCAGTGGACAGGGCTACGGCTACACCTTC.

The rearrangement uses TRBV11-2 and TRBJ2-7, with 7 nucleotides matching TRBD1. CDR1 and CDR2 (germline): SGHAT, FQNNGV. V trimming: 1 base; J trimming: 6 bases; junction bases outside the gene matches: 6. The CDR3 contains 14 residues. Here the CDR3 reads CASSLGHRGSEQYF. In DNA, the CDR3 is TGTGCCAGCAGCTTAGGTCACAGGGGTAGCGAGCAGTACTTC. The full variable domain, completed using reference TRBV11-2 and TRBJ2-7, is EAGVAQSPRYKIIEKRQSVAFWCNPISGHATLYWYQQILGQGPKLLIQFQNNGVVDDSQLPKDRFSAERLKGVDSTLKIQPAKLEDSAVYLCASSLGHRGSEQYFGPGTRLTVT.

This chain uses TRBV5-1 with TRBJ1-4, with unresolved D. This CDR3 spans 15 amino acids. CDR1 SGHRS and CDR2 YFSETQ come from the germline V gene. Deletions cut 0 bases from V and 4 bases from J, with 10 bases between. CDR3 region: CASSLGPSNNEKLFF. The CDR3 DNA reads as TGCGCCAGCAGCTTGGGGCCCAGTAATAATGAAAAACTGTTTTTT.

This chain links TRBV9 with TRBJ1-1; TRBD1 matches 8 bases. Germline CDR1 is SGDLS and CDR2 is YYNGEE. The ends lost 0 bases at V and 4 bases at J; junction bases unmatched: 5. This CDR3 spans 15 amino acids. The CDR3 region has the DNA TGTGCCAGCAGCGTAGGAACAGGGGGGAGCACTGAAGCTTTCTTT. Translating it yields CASSVGTGGSTEAFF.

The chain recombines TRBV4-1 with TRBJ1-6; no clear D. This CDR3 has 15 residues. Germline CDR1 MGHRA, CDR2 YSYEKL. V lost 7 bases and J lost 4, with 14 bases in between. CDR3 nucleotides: TGCGCCAGCACCCATGCGGGGAATTATAATTCACCCCTCCACTTT. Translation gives CASTHAGNYNSPLHF.

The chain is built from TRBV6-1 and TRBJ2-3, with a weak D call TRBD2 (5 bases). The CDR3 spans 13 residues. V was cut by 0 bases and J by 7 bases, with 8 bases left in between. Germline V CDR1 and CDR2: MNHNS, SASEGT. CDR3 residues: CASSEAAGNTQYF. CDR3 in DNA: TGTGCCAGCAGTGAAGCGGCGGGTAATACGCAGTATTTT.

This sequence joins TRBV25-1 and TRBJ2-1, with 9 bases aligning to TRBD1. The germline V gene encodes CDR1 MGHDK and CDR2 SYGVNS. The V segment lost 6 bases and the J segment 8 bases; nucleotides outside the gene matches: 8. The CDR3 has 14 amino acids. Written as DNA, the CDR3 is TGTGCCAGCAGCCGGGGACAGGGATTCGATGAGCAGTTCTTC. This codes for CASSRGQGFDEQFF.

This CDR3 is CASGRRATNEKLFF. CDR3 nucleotide sequence: TGTGCCAGCGGACGCAGGGCAACTAATGAAAAACTGTTTTTT. The V call is TRBV21-1, the J call TRBJ1-4; the table's D call, TRBD1, has no DNA check behind it. TRBV21-1 is described as a pseudogene. The CDR3 is made up of 14 amino acids.

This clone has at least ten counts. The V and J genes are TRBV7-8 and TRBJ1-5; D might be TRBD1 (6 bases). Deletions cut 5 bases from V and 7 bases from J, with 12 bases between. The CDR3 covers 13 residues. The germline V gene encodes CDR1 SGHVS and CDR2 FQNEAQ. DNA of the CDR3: TGTGCCAGCAGCGTCAACAGGGCCCAGCCCCAGCATTTT. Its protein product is CASSVNRAQPQHF.

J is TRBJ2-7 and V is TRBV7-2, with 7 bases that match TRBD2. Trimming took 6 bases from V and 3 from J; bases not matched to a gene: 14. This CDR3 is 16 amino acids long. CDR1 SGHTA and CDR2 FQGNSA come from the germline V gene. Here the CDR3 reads CASRGLGRDDDYEQYF. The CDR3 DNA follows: TGTGCCAGCAGAGGGCTTGGGAGGGACGATGACTACGAGCAGTACTTC.

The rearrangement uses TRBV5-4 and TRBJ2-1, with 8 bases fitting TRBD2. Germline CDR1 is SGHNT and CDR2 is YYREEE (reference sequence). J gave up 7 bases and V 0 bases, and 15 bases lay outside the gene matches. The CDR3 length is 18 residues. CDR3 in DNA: TGTGCCAGCAGCTTGGTGGTGATGCTAGCGGGTACCCTAAATGAGCAGTTCTTC. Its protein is CASSLVVMLAGTLNEQFF.

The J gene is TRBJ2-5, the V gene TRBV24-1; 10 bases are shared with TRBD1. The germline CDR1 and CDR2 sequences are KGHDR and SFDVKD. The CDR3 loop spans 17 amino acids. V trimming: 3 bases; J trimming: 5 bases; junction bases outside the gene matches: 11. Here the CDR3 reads CATSDLSGTGDRETQYF. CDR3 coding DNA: TGTGCCACCAGTGATCTATCCGGGACAGGGGATAGGGAGACCCAGTACTTC.

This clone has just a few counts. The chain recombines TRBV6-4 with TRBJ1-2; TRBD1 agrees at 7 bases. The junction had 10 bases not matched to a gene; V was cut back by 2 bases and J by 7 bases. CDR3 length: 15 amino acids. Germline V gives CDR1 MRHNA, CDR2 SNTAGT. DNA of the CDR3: TGTGCCAGCAGTGACCAAGGGACAGCCGCCTCTGGCTACACCTTC. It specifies CASSDQGTAASGYTF.

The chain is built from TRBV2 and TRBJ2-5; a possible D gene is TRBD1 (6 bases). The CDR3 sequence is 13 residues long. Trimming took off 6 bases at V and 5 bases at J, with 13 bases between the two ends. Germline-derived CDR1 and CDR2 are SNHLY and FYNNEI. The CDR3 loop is CASRWGRSETQYF. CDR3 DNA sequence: TGTGCCAGCAGATGGGGGCGCTCGGAGACCCAGTACTTC.

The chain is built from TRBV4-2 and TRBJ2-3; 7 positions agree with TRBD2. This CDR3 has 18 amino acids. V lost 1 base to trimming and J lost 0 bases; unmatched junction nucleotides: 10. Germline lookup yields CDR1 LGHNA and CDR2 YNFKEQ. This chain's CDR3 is CASSQARGLAGSTDTQYF. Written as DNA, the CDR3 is TGTGCCAGCAGCCAAGCCCGGGGCTTAGCGGGCAGCACAGATACGCAGTATTTT.

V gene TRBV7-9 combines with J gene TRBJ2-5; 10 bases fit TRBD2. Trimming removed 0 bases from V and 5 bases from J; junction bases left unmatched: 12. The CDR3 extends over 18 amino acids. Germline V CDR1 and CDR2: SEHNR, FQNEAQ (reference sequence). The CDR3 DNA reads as TGTGCCAGCAGCTTAGCGTCGACTAGCGGGCCTGACGGGGAGACCCAGTACTTC. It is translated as CASSLASTSGPDGETQYF.